These 14 T cell receptor beta chains came from one sample sequenced in a study of blood T cells in healthy people across ages. A J-beta primer mix and a sample-barcoded 5' primer were used in a second PCR of roughly 6 to 11 cycles. TCRdb called the 5' RACE reads again in MiXCR, with one record for every CDR3 protein. Of approximately 800,000 distinct CDR3 sequences listed, approximately 55% are singletons. Sequencing input: blood. These receptors originate from a man older than 75 in good health.

CDR3 DNA sequence: TGTGCCAGCAGTTTAGGTCAGAGCCGCTCTGGGGCCAACGTCCTGACTTTC. Its protein is CASSLGQSRSGANVLTF. This rearrangement joins TRBV12-3 or TRBV12-4 to TRBJ2-6, with D uncertain. This CDR3 comprises 17 residues. The ends were cut back, 1 base at V and 0 bases at J, with 10 bases in the middle.

The V gene is TRBV27, the J gene TRBJ1-1; D remains unclear. Germline loops: CDR1 MNHEY, CDR2 SMNVEV (reference sequence). V was trimmed by 7 bases and J by 3 bases, leaving 15 bases between them. This CDR3 spans 14 amino acids. CDR3 nucleotide sequence: TGTGCCAGCACCTTCGGCTCCTGGGACACTGAAGCTTTCTTT. Protein: CASTFGSWDTEAFF.

V usage is TRBV6-1 and J usage is TRBJ1-2; D not resolved. Trimming removed 8 bases at V and 1 base at J, with 17 bases between. Germline V CDR1 and CDR2: MNHNS, SASEGT. There are 15 residues in the CDR3. The DNA for the CDR3 is TGTGCCAGCGGACGGACCGCCCTTGTTAACTATGGCTACACCTTC. Its protein product is CASGRTALVNYGYTF.

The V and J genes are TRBV5-1 and TRBJ1-2; weak D call: TRBD1 (5 bases). Trimming pared 0 bases from V and 4 bases from J, leaving 13 bases between. This CDR3 has 15 amino acids. The germline V gene has CDR1 SGHRS and CDR2 YFSETQ. The CDR3 sequence: CASSLEEGRSYGYTF. As DNA, the CDR3 is TGCGCCAGCAGCTTGGAGGAGGGACGCTCCTATGGCTACACCTTC.

CDR3 DNA: TGTGCCAGCAGCCGCGGGCGGGGATCAGATACGCAGTATTTT. Encoded protein: CASSRGRGSDTQYF. The rearrangement joins TRBV3-1 to TRBJ2-3, with a weak D call TRBD2 (6 bases). CDR1 LGHDT and CDR2 YNNKEL come from the germline V gene (reference sequence). This CDR3 has 14 amino acids. Between the trimmed V and J ends, which lost 4 bases and 4 bases, there was a span of 12 bases.

The V and J genes are TRBV20-1 and TRBJ2-1, with TRBD2 matching over 13 bases. Germline loops: CDR1 DFQATT, CDR2 SNEGSKA (reference sequence). The CDR3 covers 17 residues. V trimming: 6 bases; J trimming: 2 bases; junction bases outside the gene matches: 10. CDR3 protein: CSAVPGLAGVPYNEQFF. CDR3 DNA: TGCAGTGCGGTCCCTGGACTAGCGGGAGTGCCCTACAATGAGCAGTTCTTC.

The rearrangement links TRBV29-1 to TRBJ2-3, with 10 nucleotides matching TRBD2. The CDR3 is made up of 16 amino acids. Trimming took 5 bases from V and 4 from J; bases not matched to a gene: 12. CDR1 and CDR2 (germline): SQVTM, ANQGSEA. The CDR3 coding sequence is TGCAGCGTTTTTTTCGGAGCGGGAGGGTTCGCAGATACGCAGTATTTT. Amino acid sequence: CSVFFGAGGFADTQYF.

This rearrangement joins TRBV20-1 to TRBJ2-3, with 10 bases aligning to TRBD2. Per germline, CDR1 DFQATT and CDR2 SNEGSKA (reference sequence). This CDR3 is built from 18 residues. V was pared by 0 bases and J by 2 bases, with 11 bases of the junction left unmatched. CDR3 bases: TGCAGTGCTAGAGATATGGCGGGTAGCGGGAGGAACACAGATACGCAGTATTTT. Its translation: CSARDMAGSGRNTDTQYF.

The CDR3 DNA reads as TGCAGTGCTAGAGGACAGGGAACAGGCAATTACGAGCAGTACTTC. Its protein is CSARGQGTGNYEQYF. The J gene is TRBJ2-5, the V gene TRBV20-1, with TRBD1 identical over 7 bases. The J call is doubtful: the DNA matches TRBJ2-7 better. This CDR3 comprises 15 residues. Germline V gene sequence: CDR1 DFQATT, CDR2 SNEGSKA (reference sequence).

V usage is TRBV28 and J usage is TRBJ2-5; no reliable D call. This CDR3 is 12 amino acids long. The V end lost 6 bases, the J end lost 8 bases, and 13 bases lay between the germline ends. The germline CDR1 and CDR2 sequences are MDHEN and SYDVKM. As DNA, the CDR3 is TGTGCCAGCAGGCGGACGGGCGGAACCCAGTACTTC. Translated: CASRRTGGTQYF.

V and J are TRBV28 and TRBJ1-1, with 8 bases fitting TRBD1. After removal of 4 bases from V and 1 base from J, the junction contained 8 bases not matched to a gene. CDR3 size: 16 residues. The germline V gene has CDR1 MDHEN and CDR2 SYDVKM. In DNA form, the CDR3 reads TGTGCCAGCAGTTACGCCGGACAGGGCCGGAACACTGAAGCTTTCTTT. Its protein is CASSYAGQGRNTEAFF.

In its sample, this clonotype was seen once. The V call is TRBV9, the J call TRBJ2-1, with 8 bases that match TRBD2. The CDR3 spans 15 residues. Per germline, CDR1 SGDLS and CDR2 YYNGEE. V lost 7 bases, J lost 5 bases, and 11 bases stayed unmatched. CDR3 in amino acids: CASGREAPWDNEQFF. CDR3 in DNA: TGTGCCAGCGGGCGGGAGGCCCCGTGGGACAATGAGCAGTTCTTC.

V usage is TRBV4-1 and J usage is TRBJ1-6, with D unresolved. V was pared by 1 base and J by 3 bases, with 7 bases between. Germline CDR1 reads MGHRA; CDR2 reads YSYEKL. The CDR3 extends over 15 amino acids. Here the CDR3 reads CASSQVLGYNSPLHF. In DNA form, the CDR3 reads TGCGCCAGCAGCCAAGTACTAGGCTATAATTCACCCCTCCACTTT.

Here the CDR3 DNA reads TGTGCCAGCAGTCCAGGCGGGACTAACGCCTACGAGCAGTACTTC. Translation gives CASSPGGTNAYEQYF. The V gene is TRBV12-3 or TRBV12-4, the J gene TRBJ2-4; the match to TRBD2 covers 7 bases. The assigned J gene may be wrong: the sequence end matches TRBJ2-7 better. CDR3 length: 15 amino acids.